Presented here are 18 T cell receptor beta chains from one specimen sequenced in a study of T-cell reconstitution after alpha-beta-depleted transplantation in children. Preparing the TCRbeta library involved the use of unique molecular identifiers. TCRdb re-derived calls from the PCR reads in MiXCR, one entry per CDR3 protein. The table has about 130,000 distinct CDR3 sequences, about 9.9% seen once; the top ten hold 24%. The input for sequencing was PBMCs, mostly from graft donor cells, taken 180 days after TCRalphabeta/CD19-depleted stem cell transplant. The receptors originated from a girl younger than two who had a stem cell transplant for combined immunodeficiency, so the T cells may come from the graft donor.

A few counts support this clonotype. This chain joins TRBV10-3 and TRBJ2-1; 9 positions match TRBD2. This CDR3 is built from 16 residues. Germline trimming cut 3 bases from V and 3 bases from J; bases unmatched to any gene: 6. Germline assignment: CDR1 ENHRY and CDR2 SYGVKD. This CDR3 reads CAISDGRGGNYNEQFF. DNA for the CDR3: TGTGCCATCAGTGACGGGCGGGGGGGTAACTACAATGAGCAGTTCTTC.

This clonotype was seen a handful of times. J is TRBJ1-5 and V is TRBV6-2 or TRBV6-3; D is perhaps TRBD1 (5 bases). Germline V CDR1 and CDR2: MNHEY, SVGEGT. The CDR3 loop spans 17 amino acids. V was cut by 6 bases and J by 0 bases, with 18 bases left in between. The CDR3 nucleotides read TGTGCCAGCAGACGCCTAGTCAGGGCAGATAGCAATCAGCCCCAGCATTTT. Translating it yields CASRRLVRADSNQPQHF.

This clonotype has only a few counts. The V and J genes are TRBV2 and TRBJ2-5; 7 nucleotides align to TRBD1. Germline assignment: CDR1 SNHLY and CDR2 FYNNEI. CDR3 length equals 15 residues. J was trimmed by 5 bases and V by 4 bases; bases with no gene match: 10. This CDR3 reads CASSVSAGGWETQYF. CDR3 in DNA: TGTGCCAGCAGTGTGTCGGCAGGGGGATGGGAGACCCAGTACTTC.

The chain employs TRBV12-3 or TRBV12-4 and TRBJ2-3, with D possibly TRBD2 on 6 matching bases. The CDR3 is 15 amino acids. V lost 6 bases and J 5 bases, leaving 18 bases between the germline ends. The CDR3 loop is CASRQLSWGEDTQYF. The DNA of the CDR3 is TGTGCCAGCAGGCAATTGTCCTGGGGGGAAGATACGCAGTATTTT.

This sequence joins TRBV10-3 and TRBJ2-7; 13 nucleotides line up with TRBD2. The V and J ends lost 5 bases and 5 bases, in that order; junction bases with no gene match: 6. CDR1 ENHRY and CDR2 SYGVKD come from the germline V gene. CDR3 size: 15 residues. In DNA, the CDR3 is TGTGCCATCAGTTCTCTAGGACTAGCGGGGGACGAGCAGTACTTC. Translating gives CAISSLGLAGDEQYF.

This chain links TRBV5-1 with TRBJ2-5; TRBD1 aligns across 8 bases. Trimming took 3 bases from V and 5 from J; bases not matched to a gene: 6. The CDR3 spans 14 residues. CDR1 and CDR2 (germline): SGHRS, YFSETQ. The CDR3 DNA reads TGCGCCAGCAGCTCTCAGGGGGCAGGGGAGACCCAGTACTTC. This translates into CASSSQGAGETQYF.

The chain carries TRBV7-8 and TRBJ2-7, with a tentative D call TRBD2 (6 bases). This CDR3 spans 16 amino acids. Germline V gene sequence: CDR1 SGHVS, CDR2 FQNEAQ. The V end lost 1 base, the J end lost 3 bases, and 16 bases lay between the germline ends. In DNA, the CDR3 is TGTGCCAGCAGCTTAGACATGGCAGCGGGCCTCTACGAGCAGTACTTC. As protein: CASSLDMAAGLYEQYF. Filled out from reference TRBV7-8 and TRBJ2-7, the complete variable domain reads GAGVSQSPRYKVAKRGQDVALRCDPISGHVSLFWYQQALGQGPEFLTYFQNEAQLDKSGLPSDRFFAERPEGSVSTLKIQRTQQEDSAVYLCASSLDMAAGLYEQYFGPGTRLTVT.

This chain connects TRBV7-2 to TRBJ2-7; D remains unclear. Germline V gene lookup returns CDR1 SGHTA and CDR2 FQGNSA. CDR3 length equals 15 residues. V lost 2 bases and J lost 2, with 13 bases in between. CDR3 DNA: TGTGCCAGCAGCTTAATCGACTCAGGCCCCTACGAGCAGTACTTC. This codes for CASSLIDSGPYEQYF.

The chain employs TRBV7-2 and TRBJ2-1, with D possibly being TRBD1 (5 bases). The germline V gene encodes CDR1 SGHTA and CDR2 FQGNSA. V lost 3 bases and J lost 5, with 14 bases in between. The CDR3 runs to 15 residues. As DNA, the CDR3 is TGTGCCAGCAGCTTCCTGGACATTGGAGACAATGAGCAGTTCTTC. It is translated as CASSFLDIGDNEQFF.

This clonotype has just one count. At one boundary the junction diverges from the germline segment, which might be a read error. The CDR3 region has the DNA TGTGCCAGCAAGACAGGGAGTCAGCACCAGCATTTT. This gives the protein CASKTGSQHQHF. This chain joins TRBV6-1 and TRBJ1-5, with 7 nucleotides matching TRBD1. CDR3 length equals 12 residues. The germline V gene has CDR1 MNHNS and CDR2 SASEGT.

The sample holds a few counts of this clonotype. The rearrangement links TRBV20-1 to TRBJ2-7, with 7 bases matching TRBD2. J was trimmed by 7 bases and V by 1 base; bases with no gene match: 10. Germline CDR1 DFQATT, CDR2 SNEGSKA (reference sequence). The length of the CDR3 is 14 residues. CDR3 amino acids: CSARVGSWEGEQYF. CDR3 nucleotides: TGCAGTGCTAGAGTTGGTAGCTGGGAGGGAGAGCAGTACTTC.

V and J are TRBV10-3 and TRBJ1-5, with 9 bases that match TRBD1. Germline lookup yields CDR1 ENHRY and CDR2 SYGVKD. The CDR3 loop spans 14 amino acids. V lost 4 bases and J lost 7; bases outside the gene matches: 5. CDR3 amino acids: CAISATGGEQPQHF. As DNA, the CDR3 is TGTGCCATCAGTGCGACAGGGGGAGAGCAGCCCCAGCATTTT.

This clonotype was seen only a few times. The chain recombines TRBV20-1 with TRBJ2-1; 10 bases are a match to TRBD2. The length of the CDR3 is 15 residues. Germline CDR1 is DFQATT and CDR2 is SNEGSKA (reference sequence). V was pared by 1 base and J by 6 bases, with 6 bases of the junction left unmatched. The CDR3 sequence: CSARVASGSSNEQFF. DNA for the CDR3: TGCAGTGCTAGAGTGGCTAGCGGGAGCTCCAATGAGCAGTTCTTC.

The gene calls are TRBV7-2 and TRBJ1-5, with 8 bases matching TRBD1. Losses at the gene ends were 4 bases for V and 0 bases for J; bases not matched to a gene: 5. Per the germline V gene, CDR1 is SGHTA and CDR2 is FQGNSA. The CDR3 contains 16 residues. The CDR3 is CASSSGTGYSNQPQHF. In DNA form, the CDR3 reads TGTGCCAGCAGCTCCGGGACAGGCTATAGCAATCAGCCCCAGCATTTT.

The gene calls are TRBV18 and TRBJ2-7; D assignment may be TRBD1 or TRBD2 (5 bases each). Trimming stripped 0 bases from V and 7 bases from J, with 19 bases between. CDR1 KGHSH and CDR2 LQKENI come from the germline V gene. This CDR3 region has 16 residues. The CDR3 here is CASSPPSCPGPREQYF. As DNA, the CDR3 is TGTGCCAGCTCACCACCAAGTTGTCCGGGACCTAGGGAGCAGTACTTC.

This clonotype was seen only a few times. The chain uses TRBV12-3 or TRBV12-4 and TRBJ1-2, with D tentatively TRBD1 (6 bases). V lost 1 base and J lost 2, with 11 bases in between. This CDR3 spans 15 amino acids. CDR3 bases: TGTGCCAGCAGTTTAGGGCCCAGGGGCAACTATGGCTACACCTTC. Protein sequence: CASSLGPRGNYGYTF.

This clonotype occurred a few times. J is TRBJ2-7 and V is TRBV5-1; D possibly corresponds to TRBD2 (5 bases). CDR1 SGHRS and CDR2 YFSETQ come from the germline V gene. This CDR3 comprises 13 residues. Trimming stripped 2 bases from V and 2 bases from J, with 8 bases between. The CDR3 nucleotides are TGCGCCAGCAGCTTTTTGGGAGCCTACGAGCAGTACTTC. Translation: CASSFLGAYEQYF. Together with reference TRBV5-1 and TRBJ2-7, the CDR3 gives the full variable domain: KAGVTQTPRYLIKTRGQQVTLSCSPISGHRSVSWYQQTPGQGLQFLFEYFSETQRNKGNFPGRFSGRQFSNSRSEMNVSTLELGDSALYLCASSFLGAYEQYFGPGTRLTVT.

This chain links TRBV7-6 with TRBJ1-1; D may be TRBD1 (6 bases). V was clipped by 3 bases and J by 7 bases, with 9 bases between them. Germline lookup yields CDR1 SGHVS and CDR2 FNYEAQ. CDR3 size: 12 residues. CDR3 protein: CASSLGAGEAFF. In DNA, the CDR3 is TGTGCCAGCAGCTTGGGGGCGGGTGAAGCTTTCTTT.